This T cell receptor beta chain was identified during a study of blood T cell repertoires in COVID-19. This clone was seen only once. The repertoire was sequenced with immunoSEQ multiplex PCR; TCRdb's copy has only in-frame clones and lacks some. The sample consists of around 37,000 clones, 84% of them appearing once. The germline CDR1 and CDR2 sequences are GTSNPN and SVGIG (reference sequence). The CDR3 runs 15 residues. The ends were cut back, 7 bases at V and 0 bases at J, with 16 bases in the middle. This clonotype originated in a man aged 60 to 69 with COVID-19, enrolled during active disease. Input material: peripheral blood. The rearrangement uses TRBV30 and TRBJ1-3; D is possibly TRBD1 (6 bases). Here the CDR3 reads CASTSQGFSGNTIYF. CDR3 coding DNA: TGTGCCTCGACCAGTCAGGGGTTCTCTGGAAACACCATATATTTT.